This TCR beta chain comes out of a study of shared clonotypes between healthy human individuals. For this clone: The same CDR3 is also encoded by other DNA sequences in this sample.

Partitioning of CD4+ cells yielded a CD45RA+ naive subset and a CD45RA-negative memory subset. Every subset had its genomic DNA shared out evenly among several immunoSEQ plates. This table comes from immunoSEQ multiplex PCR, and its TCRdb copy is limited to in-frame clones, with some not included. The sample lists about 980,000 clones, more than 75% occurring once. The CDR3 extends over 15 amino acids. The germline V gene has CDR1 KGHSH and CDR2 LQKENI. The junction had 3 bases not matched to a gene; V was cut back by 2 bases and J by 5 bases. Sequencing was carried out using memory CD4+ T cells sorted from blood. The subset is: CD45RA-negative fraction. The clonotype was recovered from a man younger than 35 in good health. This chain links TRBV18 with TRBJ2-1, with 10 nucleotides matching TRBD2. The CDR3 DNA follows: TGTGCCAGCTCACCAAGACTAGCGGGTGACAATGAGCAGTTCTTC. Protein: CASSPRLAGDNEQFF.